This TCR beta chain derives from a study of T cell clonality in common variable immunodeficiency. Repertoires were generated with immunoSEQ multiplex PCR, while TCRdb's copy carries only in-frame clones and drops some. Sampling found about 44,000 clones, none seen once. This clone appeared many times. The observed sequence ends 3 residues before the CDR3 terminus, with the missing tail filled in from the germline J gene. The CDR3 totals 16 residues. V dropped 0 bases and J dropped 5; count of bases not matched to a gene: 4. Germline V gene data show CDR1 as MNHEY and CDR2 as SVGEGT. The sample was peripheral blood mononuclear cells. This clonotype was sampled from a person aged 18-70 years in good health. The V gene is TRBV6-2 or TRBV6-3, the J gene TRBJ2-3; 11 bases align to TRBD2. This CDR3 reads CASSYSSGGAQDTQYF. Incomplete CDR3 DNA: TGTGCCAGCAGTTACTCTAGCGGGGGGGCTCAAGATACG.